This TCR beta chain was identified in a study of shared clonotypes between healthy human individuals. Deep level was the assay's run setting. The method was immunoSEQ multiplex PCR; TCRdb's version includes in-frame clones alone and lacks a portion of them. The sample holds fewer than 700,000 clones; 85% to 95% are singletons and the top ten take approximately 0.11%. Trimming removed 0 bases at V and 3 bases at J, with 11 bases between. CDR3 length: 15 amino acids. Germline V gene sequence: CDR1 MNHNS, CDR2 SASEGT. Selected positively for CCR7 and CD45RO-negative, naive CD8 cells excluded terminally differentiated effector memory CD45RA+ cells.

This clonotype was sampled from a woman in her 30s in good health. V is TRBV6-1 and J is TRBJ1-1; D gene ambiguous. The sample consisted of naive CD8+ T cells sorted from blood. CDR3 bases: TGTGCCAGCAGTGAAGCGACAAATACCTACACTGAAGCTTTCTTT. Translation gives CASSEATNTYTEAFF.